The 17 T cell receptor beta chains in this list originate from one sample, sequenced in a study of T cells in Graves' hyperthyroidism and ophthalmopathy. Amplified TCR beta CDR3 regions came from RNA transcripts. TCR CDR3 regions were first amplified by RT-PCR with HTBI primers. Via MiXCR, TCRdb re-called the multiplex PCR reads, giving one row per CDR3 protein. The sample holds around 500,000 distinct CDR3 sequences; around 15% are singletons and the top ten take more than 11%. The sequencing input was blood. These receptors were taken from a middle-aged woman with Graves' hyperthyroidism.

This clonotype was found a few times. CDR3 amino acids: CASSQDPGQAGELFF. CDR3 nucleotides: TGTGCCAGCAGCCAAGACCCCGGACAAGCCGGGGAGCTGTTTTTT. The V gene is TRBV3-1, the J gene TRBJ2-2, with D perhaps TRBD1 (5 bases). CDR3 length: 15 residues. In germline, CDR1 is LGHDT, CDR2 YNNKEL (reference sequence). V dropped 0 bases and J dropped 6 bases, with 11 bases sitting between them.

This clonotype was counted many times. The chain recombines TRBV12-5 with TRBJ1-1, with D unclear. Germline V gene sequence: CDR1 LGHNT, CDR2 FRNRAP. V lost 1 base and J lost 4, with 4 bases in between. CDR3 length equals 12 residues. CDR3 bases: TGTGCTAGTGGTTTGGAAAGCACTGAAGCTTTCTTT. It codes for CASGLESTEAFF. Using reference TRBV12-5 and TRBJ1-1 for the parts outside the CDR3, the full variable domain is DARVTQTPRHKVTEMGQEVTMRCQPILGHNTVFWYRQTMMQGLELLAYFRNRAPLDDSGMPKDRFSAEMPDATLATLKIQPSEPRDSAVYFCASGLESTEAFFGQGTRLTVV.

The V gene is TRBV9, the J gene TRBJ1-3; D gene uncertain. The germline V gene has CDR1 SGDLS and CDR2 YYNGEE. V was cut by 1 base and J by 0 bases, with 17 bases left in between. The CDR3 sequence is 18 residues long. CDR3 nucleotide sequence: TGTGCCAGCAGCGTATTAAGTTACGGTGGAAGCTCTGGAAACACCATATATTTT. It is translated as CASSVLSYGGSSGNTIYF.

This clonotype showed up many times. In DNA, the CDR3 is TGTGCCAGCACCCCGACGACAGGGGGTGGCGAGCAGTACTTC. Amino acid sequence: CASTPTTGGGEQYF. The chain combines TRBV2 with TRBJ2-7; 9 bases agree with TRBD1. J gave up 6 bases and V 7 bases, and 10 bases lay outside the gene matches. The CDR3 runs 14 residues. The germline CDR1 and CDR2 sequences are SNHLY and FYNNEI.

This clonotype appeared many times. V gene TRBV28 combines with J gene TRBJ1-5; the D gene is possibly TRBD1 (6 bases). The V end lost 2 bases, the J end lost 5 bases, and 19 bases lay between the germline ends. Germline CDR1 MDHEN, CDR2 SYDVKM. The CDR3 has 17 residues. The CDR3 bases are TGTGCCAGCAGTTTAGCGCGGAACAGGGTTTCGGATCAGCCCCAGCATTTT. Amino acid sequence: CASSLARNRVSDQPQHF. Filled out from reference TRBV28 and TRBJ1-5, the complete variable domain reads DVKVTQSSRYLVKRTGEKVFLECVQDMDHENMFWYRQDPGLGLRLIYFSYDVKMKEKGDIPEGYSVSREKKERFSLILESASTNQTSMYLCASSLARNRVSDQPQHFGDGTRLSIL.

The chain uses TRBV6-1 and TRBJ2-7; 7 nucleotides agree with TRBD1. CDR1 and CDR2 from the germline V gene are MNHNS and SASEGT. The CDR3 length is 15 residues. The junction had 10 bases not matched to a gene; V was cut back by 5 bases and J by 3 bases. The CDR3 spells CASSPPGRDSYEQYF. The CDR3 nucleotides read TGTGCCAGCAGTCCACCAGGCCGGGACAGCTACGAGCAGTACTTC.

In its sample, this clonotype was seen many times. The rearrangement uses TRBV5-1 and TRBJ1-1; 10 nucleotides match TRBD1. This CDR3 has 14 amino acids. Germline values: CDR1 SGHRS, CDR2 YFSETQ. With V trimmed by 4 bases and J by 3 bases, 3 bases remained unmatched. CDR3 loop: CASSTGQGDTEAFF. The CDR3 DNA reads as TGCGCCAGCAGCACAGGACAGGGGGACACTGAAGCTTTCTTT.

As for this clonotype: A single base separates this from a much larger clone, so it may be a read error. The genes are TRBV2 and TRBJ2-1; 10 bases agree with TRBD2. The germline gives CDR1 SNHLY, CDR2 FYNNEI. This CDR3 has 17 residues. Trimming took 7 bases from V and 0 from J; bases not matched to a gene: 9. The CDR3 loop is CASIVRTSGGSYNEQFF. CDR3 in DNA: TGTGCCAGCATCGTCCGGACTAGCGGAGGCTCCTACAATGAGCAGTTCTTC.

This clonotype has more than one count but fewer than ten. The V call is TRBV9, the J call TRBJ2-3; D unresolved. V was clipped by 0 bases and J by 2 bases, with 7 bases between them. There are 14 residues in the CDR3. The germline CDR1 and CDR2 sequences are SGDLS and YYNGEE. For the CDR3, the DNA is TGTGCCAGCAGCGTAGCAGGTCTCACAGATACGCAGTATTTT. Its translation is CASSVAGLTDTQYF.

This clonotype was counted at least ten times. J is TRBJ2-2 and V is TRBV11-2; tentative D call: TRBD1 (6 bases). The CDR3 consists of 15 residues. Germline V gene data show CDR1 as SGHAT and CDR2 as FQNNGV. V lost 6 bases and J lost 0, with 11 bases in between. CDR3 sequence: CASRYDRTNTGELFF. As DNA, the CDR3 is TGTGCCAGCAGATACGACAGGACGAACACCGGGGAGCTGTTTTTT. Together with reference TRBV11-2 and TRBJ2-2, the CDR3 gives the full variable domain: EAGVAQSPRYKIIEKRQSVAFWCNPISGHATLYWYQQILGQGPKLLIQFQNNGVVDDSQLPKDRFSAERLKGVDSTLKIQPAKLEDSAVYLCASRYDRTNTGELFFGEGSRLTVL.

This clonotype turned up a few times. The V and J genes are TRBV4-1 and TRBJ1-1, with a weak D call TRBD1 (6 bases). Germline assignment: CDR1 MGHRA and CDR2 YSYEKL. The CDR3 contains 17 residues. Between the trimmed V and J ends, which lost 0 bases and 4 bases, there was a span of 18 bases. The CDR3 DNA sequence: TGCGCCAGCAGCCAAGATAGATTTAGGGGGGATGGCACTGAAGCTTTCTTT. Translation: CASSQDRFRGDGTEAFF.

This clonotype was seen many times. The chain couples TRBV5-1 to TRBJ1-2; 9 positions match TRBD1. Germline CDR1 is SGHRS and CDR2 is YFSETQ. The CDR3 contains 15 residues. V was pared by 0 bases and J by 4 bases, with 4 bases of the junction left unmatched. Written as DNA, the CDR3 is TGCGCCAGCAGCTTGGAACAGGGGGCAATCTATGGCTACACCTTC. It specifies CASSLEQGAIYGYTF.

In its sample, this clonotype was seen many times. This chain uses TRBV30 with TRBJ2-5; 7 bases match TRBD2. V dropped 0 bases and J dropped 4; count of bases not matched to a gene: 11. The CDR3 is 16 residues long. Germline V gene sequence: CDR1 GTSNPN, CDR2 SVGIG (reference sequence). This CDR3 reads CAWSVLGGSGSETQYF. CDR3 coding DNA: TGTGCCTGGAGTGTACTGGGGGGTAGCGGGTCAGAGACCCAGTACTTC. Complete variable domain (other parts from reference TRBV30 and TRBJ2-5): SQTIHQWPATLVQPVGSPLSLECTVEGTSNPNLYWYRQAAGRGLQLLFYSVGIGQISSEVPQNLSASRPQDRQFILSSKKLLLSDSGFYLCAWSVLGGSGSETQYFGPGTRLLVL.

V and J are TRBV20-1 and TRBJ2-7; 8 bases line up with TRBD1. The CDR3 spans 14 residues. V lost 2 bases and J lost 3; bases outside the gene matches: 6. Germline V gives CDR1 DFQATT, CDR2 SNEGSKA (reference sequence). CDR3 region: CSARPGQGLYEQYF. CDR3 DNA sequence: TGCAGTGCTAGACCCGGACAGGGCCTCTACGAGCAGTACTTC.

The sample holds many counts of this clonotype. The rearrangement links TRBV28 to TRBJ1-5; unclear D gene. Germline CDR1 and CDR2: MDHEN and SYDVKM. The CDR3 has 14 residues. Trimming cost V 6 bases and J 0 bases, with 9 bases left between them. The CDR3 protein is CASREEISNQPQHF. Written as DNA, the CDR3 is TGTGCCAGCAGAGAGGAGATTAGCAATCAGCCCCAGCATTTT. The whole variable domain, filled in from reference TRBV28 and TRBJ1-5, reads DVKVTQSSRYLVKRTGEKVFLECVQDMDHENMFWYRQDPGLGLRLIYFSYDVKMKEKGDIPEGYSVSREKKERFSLILESASTNQTSMYLCASREEISNQPQHFGDGTRLSIL.

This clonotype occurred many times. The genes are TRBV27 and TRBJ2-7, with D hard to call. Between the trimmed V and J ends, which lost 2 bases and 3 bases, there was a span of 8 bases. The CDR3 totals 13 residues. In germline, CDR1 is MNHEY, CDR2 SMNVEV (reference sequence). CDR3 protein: CASSLRPNYEQYF. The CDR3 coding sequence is TGTGCCAGCAGTTTAAGGCCAAACTACGAGCAGTACTTC.

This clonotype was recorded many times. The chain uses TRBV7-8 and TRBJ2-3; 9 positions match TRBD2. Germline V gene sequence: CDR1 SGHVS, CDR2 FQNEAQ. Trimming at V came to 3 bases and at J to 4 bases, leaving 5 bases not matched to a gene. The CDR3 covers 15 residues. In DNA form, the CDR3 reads TGTGCCAGCAGCTTTTCTAGCGGGACGTCAGATACGCAGTATTTT. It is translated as CASSFSSGTSDTQYF.